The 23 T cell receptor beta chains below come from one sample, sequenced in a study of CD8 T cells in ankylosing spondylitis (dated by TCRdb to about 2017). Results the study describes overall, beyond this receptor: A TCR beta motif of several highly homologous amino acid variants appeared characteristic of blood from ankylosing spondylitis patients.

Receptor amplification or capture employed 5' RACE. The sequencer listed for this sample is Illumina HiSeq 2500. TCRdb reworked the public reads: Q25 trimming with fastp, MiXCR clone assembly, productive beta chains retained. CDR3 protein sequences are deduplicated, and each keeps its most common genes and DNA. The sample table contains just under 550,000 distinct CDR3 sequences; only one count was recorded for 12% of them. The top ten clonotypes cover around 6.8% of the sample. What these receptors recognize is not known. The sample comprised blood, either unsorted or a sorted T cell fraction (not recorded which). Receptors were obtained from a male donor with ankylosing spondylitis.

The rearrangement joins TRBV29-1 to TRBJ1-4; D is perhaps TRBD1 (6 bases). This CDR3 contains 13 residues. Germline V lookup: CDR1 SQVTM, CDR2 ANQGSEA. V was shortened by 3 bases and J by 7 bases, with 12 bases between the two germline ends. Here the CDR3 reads CSVERGRGEKLFF. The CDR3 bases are TGCAGCGTTGAGCGGGGGCGCGGTGAAAAACTGTTTTTT.

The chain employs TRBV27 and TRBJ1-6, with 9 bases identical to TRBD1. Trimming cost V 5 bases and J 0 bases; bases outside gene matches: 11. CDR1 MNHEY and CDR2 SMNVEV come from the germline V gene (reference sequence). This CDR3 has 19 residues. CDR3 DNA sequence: TGTGCCAGCAGTCCGTTCCGGGACAGGGTGGGCTCCTATAATTCACCCCTCCACTTT. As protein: CASSPFRDRVGSYNSPLHF.

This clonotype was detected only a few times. The CDR3 nucleotides read TGCGCCAGCAGCTTGCCTATGCTCGCGGGGGCCAATGAGCAGTTCTTC. Amino acid sequence: CASSLPMLAGANEQFF. J is TRBJ2-1 and V is TRBV5-1, with D tentatively TRBD2 (7 bases). Germline lookup yields CDR1 SGHRS and CDR2 YFSETQ. Trimming removed 1 base from V and 6 bases from J, with 17 bases in between. This CDR3 is 16 amino acids long.

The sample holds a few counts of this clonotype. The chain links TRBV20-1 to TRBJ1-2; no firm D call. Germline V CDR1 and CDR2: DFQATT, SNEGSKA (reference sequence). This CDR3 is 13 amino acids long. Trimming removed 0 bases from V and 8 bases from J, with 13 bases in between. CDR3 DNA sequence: TGCAGTGCTAGAGATCTAGCACCCGGGGGCTACACCTTC. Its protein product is CSARDLAPGGYTF.

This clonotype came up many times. The CDR3 DNA sequence: TGTGCCAGCAGTTTGGGCAGGGTCGGAACCCAGTACTTC. Translation gives CASSLGRVGTQYF. The chain employs TRBV12-3 or TRBV12-4 and TRBJ2-5; D possibly corresponds to TRBD1 (5 bases). This CDR3 spans 13 amino acids. V lost 3 bases and J lost 8, with 13 bases in between.

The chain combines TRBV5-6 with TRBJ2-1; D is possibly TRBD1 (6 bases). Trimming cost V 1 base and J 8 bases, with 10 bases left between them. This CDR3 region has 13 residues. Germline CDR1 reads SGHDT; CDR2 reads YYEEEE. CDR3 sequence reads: CASSLLGGYEQFF. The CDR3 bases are TGTGCCAGCAGCTTGCTAGGGGGATATGAGCAGTTCTTC. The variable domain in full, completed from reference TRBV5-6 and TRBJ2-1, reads DAGVTQSPTHLIKTRGQQVTLRCSPKSGHDTVSWYQQALGQGPQFIFQYYEEEERQRGNFPDRFSGHQFPNYSSELNVNALLLGDSALYLCASSLLGGYEQFFGPGTRLTVL.

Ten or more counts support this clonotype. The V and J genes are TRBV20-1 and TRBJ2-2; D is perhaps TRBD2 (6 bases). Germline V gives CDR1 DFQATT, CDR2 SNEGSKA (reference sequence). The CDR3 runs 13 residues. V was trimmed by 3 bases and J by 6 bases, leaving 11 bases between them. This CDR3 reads CSARSRESGELFF. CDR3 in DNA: TGCAGTGCTAGGTCCCGGGAGTCCGGGGAGCTGTTTTTT.

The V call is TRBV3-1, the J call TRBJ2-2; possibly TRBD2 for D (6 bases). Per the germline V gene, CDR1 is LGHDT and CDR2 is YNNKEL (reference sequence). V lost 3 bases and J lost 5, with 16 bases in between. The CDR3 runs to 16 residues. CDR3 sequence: CASSHRGSGRTGELFF. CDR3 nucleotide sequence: TGTGCCAGCAGCCATAGAGGATCAGGGAGGACCGGGGAGCTGTTTTTT.

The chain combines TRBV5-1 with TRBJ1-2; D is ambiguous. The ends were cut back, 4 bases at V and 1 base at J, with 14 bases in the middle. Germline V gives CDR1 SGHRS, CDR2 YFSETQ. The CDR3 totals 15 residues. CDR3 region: CASSPGPWGNYGYTF. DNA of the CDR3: TGCGCCAGCAGCCCCGGCCCTTGGGGTAACTATGGCTACACCTTC. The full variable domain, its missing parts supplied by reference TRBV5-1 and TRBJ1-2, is KAGVTQTPRYLIKTRGQQVTLSCSPISGHRSVSWYQQTPGQGLQFLFEYFSETQRNKGNFPGRFSGRQFSNSRSEMNVSTLELGDSALYLCASSPGPWGNYGYTFGSGTRLTVV.

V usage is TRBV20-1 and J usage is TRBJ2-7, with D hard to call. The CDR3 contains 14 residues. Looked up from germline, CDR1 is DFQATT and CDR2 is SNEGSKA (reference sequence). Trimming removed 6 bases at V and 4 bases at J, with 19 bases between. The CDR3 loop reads CSAPATSLGYEQYF. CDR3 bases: TGCAGTGCCCCCGCGACTTCTTTGGGATACGAGCAGTACTTC.

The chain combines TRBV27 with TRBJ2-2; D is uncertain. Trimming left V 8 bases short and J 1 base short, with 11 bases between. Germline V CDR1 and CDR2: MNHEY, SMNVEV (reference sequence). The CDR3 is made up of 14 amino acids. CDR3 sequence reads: CASRSARNTGELFF. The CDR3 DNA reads TGTGCCAGCCGCTCCGCCAGGAACACCGGGGAGCTGTTTTTT.

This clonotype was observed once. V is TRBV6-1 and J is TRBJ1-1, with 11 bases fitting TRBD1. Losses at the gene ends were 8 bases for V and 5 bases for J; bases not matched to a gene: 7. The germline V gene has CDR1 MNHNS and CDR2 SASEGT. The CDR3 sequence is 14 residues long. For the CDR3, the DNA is TGTGCCAGCGTCTTAGGACAGGGGGCTACTGAAGCTTTCTTT. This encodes CASVLGQGATEAFF.

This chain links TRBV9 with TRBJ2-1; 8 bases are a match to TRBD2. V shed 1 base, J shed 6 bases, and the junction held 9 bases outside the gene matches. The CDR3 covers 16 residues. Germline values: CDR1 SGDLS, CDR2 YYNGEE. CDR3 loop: CASSVSTGGEFNEQFF. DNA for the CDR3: TGTGCCAGCAGCGTAAGTACGGGAGGGGAGTTCAATGAGCAGTTCTTC. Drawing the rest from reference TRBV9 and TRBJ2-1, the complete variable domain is DSGVTQTPKHLITATGQRVTLRCSPRSGDLSVYWYQQSLDQGLQFLIQYYNGEERAKGNILERFSAQQFPDLHSELNLSSLELGDSALYFCASSVSTGGEFNEQFFGPGTRLTVL.

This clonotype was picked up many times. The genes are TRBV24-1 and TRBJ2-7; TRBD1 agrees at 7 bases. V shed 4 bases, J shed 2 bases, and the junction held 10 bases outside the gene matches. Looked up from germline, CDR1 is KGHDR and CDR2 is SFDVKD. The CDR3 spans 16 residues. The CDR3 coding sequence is TGTGCCACCAGTGAGCCGGGACAGATAGAAACCTACGAGCAGTACGTC. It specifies CATSEPGQIETYEQYV.

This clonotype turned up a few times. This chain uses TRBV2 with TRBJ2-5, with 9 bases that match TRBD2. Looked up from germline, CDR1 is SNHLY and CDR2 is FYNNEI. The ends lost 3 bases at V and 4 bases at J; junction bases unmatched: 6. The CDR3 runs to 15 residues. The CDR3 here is CASSDGREGPETQYF. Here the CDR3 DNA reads TGTGCCAGCAGTGATGGGCGGGAGGGCCCAGAGACCCAGTACTTC.

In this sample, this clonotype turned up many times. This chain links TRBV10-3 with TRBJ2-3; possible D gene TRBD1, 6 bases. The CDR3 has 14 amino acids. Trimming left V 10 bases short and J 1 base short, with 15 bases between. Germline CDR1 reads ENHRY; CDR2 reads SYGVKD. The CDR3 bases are TGTGCCAGTGGGAAGGACAGACGCACAGATACGCAGTATTTT. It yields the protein CASGKDRRTDTQYF.

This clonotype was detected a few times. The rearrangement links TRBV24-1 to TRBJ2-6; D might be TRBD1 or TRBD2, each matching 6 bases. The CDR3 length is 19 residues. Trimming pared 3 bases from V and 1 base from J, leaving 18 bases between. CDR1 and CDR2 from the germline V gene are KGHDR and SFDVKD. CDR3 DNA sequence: TGTGCCACCAGTGATATCCCTCGGGGGCACCAATCTGGGGCCAACGTCCTGACTTTC. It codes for CATSDIPRGHQSGANVLTF.

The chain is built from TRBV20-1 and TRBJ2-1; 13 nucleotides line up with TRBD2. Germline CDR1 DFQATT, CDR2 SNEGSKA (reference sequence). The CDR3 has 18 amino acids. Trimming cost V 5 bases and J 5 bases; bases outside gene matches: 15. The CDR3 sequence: CSAPDRVLAGGQNNEQFF. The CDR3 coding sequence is TGCAGTGCTCCCGACAGGGTACTAGCGGGAGGGCAAAACAATGAGCAGTTCTTC.

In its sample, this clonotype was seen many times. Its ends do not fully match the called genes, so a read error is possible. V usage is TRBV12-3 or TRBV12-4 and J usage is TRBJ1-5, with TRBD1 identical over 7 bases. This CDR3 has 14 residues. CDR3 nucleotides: TGTGCCAGCAGTTTTACCCTAGACCAGGGGGTAAGGTATTTT. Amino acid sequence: CASSFTLDQGVRYF.

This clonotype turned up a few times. CDR3 amino acids: CATSGDGGEQFF. CDR3 in DNA: TGCGCTACGTCGGGAGACGGTGGTGAGCAGTTCTTC. V gene TRBV5-1 combines with J gene TRBJ2-1, with D tentatively TRBD2 (6 bases). In germline, CDR1 is SGHRS, CDR2 YFSETQ. This CDR3 is built from 12 residues.

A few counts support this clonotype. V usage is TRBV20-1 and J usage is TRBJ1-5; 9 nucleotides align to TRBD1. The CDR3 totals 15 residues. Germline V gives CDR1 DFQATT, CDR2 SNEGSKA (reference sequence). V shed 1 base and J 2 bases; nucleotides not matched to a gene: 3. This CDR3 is CSARVRTGGNQPQHF. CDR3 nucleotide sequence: TGCAGTGCTAGAGTAAGGACAGGGGGCAATCAGCCCCAGCATTTT.

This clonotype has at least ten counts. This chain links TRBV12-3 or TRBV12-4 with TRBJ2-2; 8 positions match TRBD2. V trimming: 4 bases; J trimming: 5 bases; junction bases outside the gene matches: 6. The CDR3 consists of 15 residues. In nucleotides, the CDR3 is TGTGCCAGCAGTTCTACTAGCGGAAGGACCGGGGAGCTGTTTTTT. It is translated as CASSSTSGRTGELFF.

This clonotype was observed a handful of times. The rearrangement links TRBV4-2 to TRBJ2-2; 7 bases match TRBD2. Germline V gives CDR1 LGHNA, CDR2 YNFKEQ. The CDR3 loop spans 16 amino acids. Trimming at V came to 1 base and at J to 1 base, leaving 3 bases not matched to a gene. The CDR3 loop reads CASSQGSSGNTGELFF. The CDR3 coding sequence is TGTGCCAGCAGCCAAGGGTCTAGCGGGAACACCGGGGAGCTGTTTTTT.